Below are 3 T cell receptor beta chains sequenced from a single sample in a study of blood T cell repertoires in COVID-19. Some clones are missing from TCRdb's copy, which holds only in-frame ones; the method was immunoSEQ multiplex PCR. The table records around 31,000 clones, 80% to 90% of them present only once. What was sequenced was peripheral blood. The receptors derive from a woman aged 40 to 55 with active or convalescent COVID-19.

The genes are TRBV4-3 and TRBJ2-1; 10 nucleotides line up with TRBD2. V gave up 0 bases and J gave up 7 bases; unmatched junction bases: 9. The CDR3 runs 17 residues. Per the germline V gene, CDR1 is LGHNA and CDR2 is YSLEER. As DNA, the CDR3 is TGCGCCAGCAGCCAAGATCCGGCTAGCGGGGGTTGGAATGAGCAGTTCTTC. Encoded protein: CASSQDPASGGWNEQFF.

V and J are TRBV7-2 and TRBJ2-1; D is unclear. Trimming removed 2 bases at V and 4 bases at J, with 6 bases between. The CDR3 covers 13 residues. In germline, CDR1 is SGHTA, CDR2 FQGNSA. The CDR3 DNA reads TGTGCCAGCAGCTTACCTAGTTACAATGAGCAGTTCTTC. Protein product: CASSLPSYNEQFF.

This clone was recorded once. This chain connects TRBV29-1 to TRBJ2-7; D remains ambiguous. V lost 7 bases to trimming and J lost 7 bases, with 14 bases between them. Germline CDR1 reads SQVTM; CDR2 reads ANQGSEA. The CDR3 runs to 11 residues. The CDR3 is CSARHTQEQYF. The CDR3 DNA is TGCAGCGCCCGTCATACCCAGGAGCAGTACTTC.